These 14 T cell receptor beta chains came from one sample sequenced in a study of blood T cell repertoires in COVID-19. Repertoires were generated with immunoSEQ multiplex PCR, while TCRdb's copy carries only in-frame clones and drops some. Among over 55,000 clones listed, approximately 80% were seen once. What was sequenced was PBMCs or T cells enriched from blood (not recorded which). The origin of the receptors is a woman in her 40s with acute COVID-19.

The chain joins TRBV7-8 to TRBJ2-3, with a weak D call TRBD2 (6 bases). Germline V lookup: CDR1 SGHVS, CDR2 FQNEAQ. The ends were cut back, 3 bases at V and 0 bases at J, with 10 bases in the middle. This CDR3 has 15 amino acids. CDR3 protein: CASSFGGTSTDTQYF. CDR3 nucleotides: TGTGCCAGCAGCTTTGGAGGGACTAGCACAGATACGCAGTATTTT.

The chain employs TRBV12-3 or TRBV12-4 and TRBJ2-2; no firm D call. V was shortened by 5 bases and J by 2 bases, with 6 bases between the two germline ends. The CDR3 extends over 13 amino acids. The CDR3 DNA is TGTGCCAGCAGTGATACAAACACCGGGGAGCTGTTTTTT. This sequence encodes CASSDTNTGELFF.

V usage is TRBV24-1 and J usage is TRBJ2-2; 8 nucleotides line up with TRBD2. CDR3 size: 16 residues. Unmatched junction bases numbered 14, after V lost 11 bases and J lost 4 bases. Germline V gene sequence: CDR1 KGHDR, CDR2 SFDVKD. The CDR3 spells CASAGGRLSGTGELFF. DNA for the CDR3: TGTGCCAGCGCGGGGGGACGCCTCTCGGGCACCGGGGAGCTGTTTTTT.

The chain employs TRBV13 and TRBJ2-3; perhaps TRBD1 as D (6 bases). CDR1 and CDR2 from the germline V gene are PRHDT and FYEKMQ (reference sequence). The CDR3 covers 16 residues. Trimming shortened V by 5 bases and J by 0 bases, and 15 bases separated the two germline ends. The CDR3 protein is CASSPPWTVSTDTQYF. In DNA, the CDR3 is TGTGCCAGCAGCCCTCCCTGGACAGTTAGCACAGATACGCAGTATTTT.

J is TRBJ2-1 and V is TRBV7-8; 8 bases map to TRBD2. After removal of 5 bases from V and 2 bases from J, the junction contained 2 bases not matched to a gene. Germline V gives CDR1 SGHVS, CDR2 FQNEAQ. The CDR3 length is 14 residues. CDR3 DNA sequence: TGTGCCAGCAGCAAGGGACTAGCCTACAATGAGCAGTTCTTC. It specifies CASSKGLAYNEQFF.

V is TRBV6-9 and J is TRBJ2-7; a weak D match, TRBD1 (5 bases). Per the germline V gene, CDR1 is MNHGY and CDR2 is SVAAGI. The V end lost 3 bases, the J end lost 2 bases, and 11 bases lay between the germline ends. The CDR3 runs to 14 residues. The CDR3 sequence is CASSYQGRTYEQYF. CDR3 sequence (DNA): TGTGCCAGCAGTTACCAGGGTCGGACCTACGAGCAGTACTTC.

This rearrangement joins TRBV7-9 to TRBJ1-1; D unresolved. The V end was cut by 2 bases, the J end by 2 bases, with 9 bases between. The CDR3 totals 14 residues. Germline V lookup: CDR1 SEHNR, CDR2 FQNEAQ (reference sequence). The CDR3 spells CASSLQSGNTEAFF. The CDR3 DNA is TGTGCCAGCAGCTTACAATCTGGCAACACTGAAGCTTTCTTT.

The rearrangement links TRBV11-2 to TRBJ1-1, with unresolved D. Germline CDR1 reads SGHAT; CDR2 reads FQNNGV. Trimming stripped 5 bases from V and 7 bases from J, with 14 bases between. CDR3 length: 13 amino acids. For the CDR3, the DNA is TGTGCCAGCAGCCAATTCGGAGACGGTGAAGCTTTCTTT. As protein: CASSQFGDGEAFF.

The chain carries TRBV18 and TRBJ2-5, with a possible D match to TRBD2 (6 bases). Trimming shortened V by 3 bases and J by 4 bases, and 12 bases separated the two germline ends. Germline V gene lookup returns CDR1 KGHSH and CDR2 LQKENI. CDR3 size: 14 residues. CDR3 nucleotides: TGTGCCAGCTCACCTGCAGGGAGGCGAGAGACCCAGTACTTC. Translated: CASSPAGRRETQYF.

The chain is built from TRBV5-1 and TRBJ2-7; TRBD2 might be the D (5 bases). The CDR3 extends over 13 amino acids. The germline CDR1 and CDR2 sequences are SGHRS and YFSETQ. Trimming left V 5 bases short and J 7 bases short, with 16 bases between. The CDR3 nucleotides are TGCGCCAGCAGACGTTCTCAACCGGGGGAGCAGTACGTC. Its translation: CASRRSQPGEQYV.

This clone was found once. The chain combines TRBV6-4 with TRBJ1-6, with TRBD1 as a possible D gene (6 bases). The CDR3 covers 18 residues. With 7 bases removed from V and 10 bases from J, the gap between germline ends came to 29 bases. Germline V CDR1 and CDR2: MRHNA, SNTAGT. The CDR3 DNA reads as TGTGCCAGCACCACGGACCTTGGAACCCTGGGGGCCAAATCACCCCTCCACTTT. It encodes CASTTDLGTLGAKSPLHF.

The J gene is TRBJ1-2, the V gene TRBV27; tentatively, D is TRBD1 (6 bases). V was shortened by 5 bases and J by 9 bases, with 13 bases between the two germline ends. This CDR3 has 12 residues. The V gene's germline CDR1 is MNHEY and CDR2 SMNVEV (reference sequence). The CDR3 DNA follows: TGTGCCAGCAGTACCTCAGGGGTTCGCTACACCTTC. Its protein is CASSTSGVRYTF.

V is TRBV20-1 and J is TRBJ2-5; D is ambiguous. V shed 8 bases and J shed 4 bases, with 11 bases lying between them. Germline CDR1 DFQATT, CDR2 SNEGSKA (reference sequence). The CDR3 extends over 11 amino acids. As DNA, the CDR3 is TGCAGTCCCTACTTCGGAGAGACCCAGTACTTC. It yields the protein CSPYFGETQYF.

The chain links TRBV23-1 to TRBJ1-1; the match to TRBD1 covers 11 bases. TRBV23-1 is classed as an ORF, of uncertain function. V was pared by 5 bases and J by 1 base, with 6 bases of the junction left unmatched. The CDR3 is 16 amino acids. The chain's CDR3 is CASSSDRGRENTEAFF. The DNA for the CDR3 is TGCGCCAGCAGTTCGGACAGGGGGCGTGAGAACACTGAAGCTTTCTTT.